This T cell receptor (beta chain) emerged from a study of lung T cells in sarcoidosis with Löfgren's syndrome. General study results and limits: Multiple Löfgren's syndrome patients reportedly shared TRAV12-1 and TRBV2 CDR3 motifs. Löfgren's syndrome patients reportedly showed greatest TRAV12-1 and TRBV2 expansion versus controls. TRAV12-1 preferentially paired with TRBV2, with homologous CDR3s.

This clonotype counts as medium-sized (0.01 to 0.1%). Its antigen is undetermined. TCRdb called the reads again in MiXCR, with one record for every CDR3 protein. The repertoire has around 21,000 distinct CDR3 sequences, less than 25% of them found once; the top ten carry about 4%. CDR1 is MNHEY and CDR2 is SMNVEV in the germline V gene (reference sequence). The CDR3 sequence is 17 residues long. V was shortened by 0 bases and J by 2 bases, with 14 bases between the two germline ends. J is TRBJ1-3 and V is TRBV27; TRBD1 is a possible D gene (6 bases). This TCR was sampled from a human donor with sarcoidosis (Löfgren's syndrome or another form), or a control subject (not recorded which). The sequenced sample consisted of CD4+ T cells from PBMCs. CDR3 sequence reads: CASSLSFGDNAGNTIYF. The CDR3 DNA is TGTGCCAGCAGTTTATCGTTCGGGGACAATGCTGGAAACACCATATATTTT.